These T cell receptor beta chains were read from a single sample in a study of Graves' ophthalmopathy and Graves' hyperthyroidism. TCRdb re-derived calls from the multiplex PCR reads in MiXCR, one entry per CDR3 protein. The data contain about 220,000 distinct CDR3 sequences, roughly 21% of them singletons. The source material was peripheral blood. The receptor source for this set is a woman aged 45-65 years with Graves' ophthalmopathy. The CDR3 runs from the conserved cysteine through the conserved F or W. The D gene is left open where the match is weak. Only some rows state a clone size, as once, few, many or a class for expanded clones.

>TRBV12-3/TRBV12-4|-|TRBJ1-2|-
CASSPREGRQGMSGYTF
TGTGCCAGCTCACCTCGAGAGGGACGGCAGGGCATGAGCGGCTACACCTTC
>TRBV29-1|-|TRBJ1-1|many
CSVASGVGTEAFF
TGCAGCGTTGCCTCTGGGGTAGGCACTGAAGCTTTCTTT
>TRBV5-1|TRBD1|TRBJ1-2|many
CASSPGGQPYYGYTF
TGCGCCAGCAGCCCTGGGGGACAGCCTTACTATGGCTACACCTTC
>TRBV6-1|TRBD1|TRBJ1-5|-
CASSWTGVDQPQHF
TGTGCCAGCAGCTGGACAGGGGTCGATCAGCCCCAGCATTTT
>TRBV30|TRBD1|TRBJ2-5|few
CAWAQGALETQYF
TGTGCCTGGGCGCAGGGGGCTTTGGAGACCCAGTACTTC
>TRBV2|-|TRBJ2-7|many
CASRLGLESYEQYF
TGTGCCAGCAGACTCGGACTGGAATCCTACGAGCAGTACTTC
>TRBV7-2|-|TRBJ2-5|many
CASSLATGAETQYF
TGTGCCAGCAGCTTAGCAACTGGGGCAGAGACCCAGTACTTC
>TRBV7-3|TRBD1|TRBJ2-2|many
CASSPNLGQGAGELFF
TGTGCCAGCAGCCCAAATTTGGGACAGGGGGCCGGGGAGCTGTTTTTT
>TRBV27|TRBD1|TRBJ1-3|many
CASSYQGVVGNTIYF
TGTGCCAGCAGTTACCAGGGGGTAGTTGGAAACACCATATATTTT
>TRBV30|-|TRBJ1-5|-
CAWSRNGGNQPQLF
TGTGCCTGGAGTAGGAACGGGGGAAATCAGCCCCAGCTTTTT
>TRBV5-1|TRBD1|TRBJ2-7|-
CASSWDRGFVYEQYF
TGCGCCAGCAGCTGGGACAGGGGATTCGTCTACGAGCAGTACTTC
>TRBV7-6|-|TRBJ2-2|many
CASSLRERAGELFF
TGTGCCAGCAGCTTACGGGAGAGGGCCGGGGAGCTGTTTTTT
>TRBV19|-|TRBJ2-1|few
CASSIAGNEQFF
TGTGCCAGTAGTATTGCGGGCAATGAGCAGTTCTTC
>TRBV2|TRBD1|TRBJ1-2|-
CASRITGGADGYTF
TGTGCCAGCAGGATCACAGGGGGCGCCGATGGCTACACCTTC
>TRBV5-1|-|TRBJ2-5|few
CASSSQAGLQETQYF
TGCGCCAGCAGCTCCCAGGCGGGACTCCAAGAGACCCAGTACTTC
>TRBV28|TRBD2|TRBJ2-7|many
CASLTGGHYEQYF
TGTGCCAGCCTAACGGGAGGACATTACGAGCAGTACTTC
>TRBV12-3/TRBV12-4|-|TRBJ1-2|many
CASRWDYGYTF
TGTGCCAGCAGGTGGGACTATGGCTACACCTTC